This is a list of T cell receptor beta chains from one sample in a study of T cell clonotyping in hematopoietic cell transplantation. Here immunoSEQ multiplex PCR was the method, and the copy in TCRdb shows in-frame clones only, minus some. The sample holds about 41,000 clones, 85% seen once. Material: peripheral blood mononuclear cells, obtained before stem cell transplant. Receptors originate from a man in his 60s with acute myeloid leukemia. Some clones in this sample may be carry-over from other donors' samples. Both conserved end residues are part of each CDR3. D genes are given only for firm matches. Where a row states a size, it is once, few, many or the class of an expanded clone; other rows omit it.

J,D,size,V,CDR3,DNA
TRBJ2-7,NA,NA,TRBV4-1,CASSQLRFSYEQYF,TGCGCCAGCAGCCAGTTGCGGTTCTCCTACGAGCAGTACTTC
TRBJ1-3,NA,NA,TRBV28,CASRRSGAATAVGTIYF,TGTGCCAGCAGGCGGAGCGGGGCAGCCACAGCGGTCGGCACCATATATTTT
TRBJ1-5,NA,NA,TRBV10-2,CASSERRGSNQPQHF,TGCGCCAGCAGTGAACGGCGGGGGAGCAATCAGCCCCAGCATTTT
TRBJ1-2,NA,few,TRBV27,CASSMGRLSGYTF,TGTGCCAGCAGTATGGGACGGCTTTCTGGCTACACCTTC
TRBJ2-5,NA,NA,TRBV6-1,CASSKGQETQYF,TGTGCCAGCAGCAAGGGTCAAGAGACCCAGTACTTC
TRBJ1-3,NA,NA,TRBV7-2,CASSSVNSGNTIYF,TGTGCCAGCAGCTCTGTTAACTCTGGAAACACCATATATTTT
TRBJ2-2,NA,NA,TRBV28,CASSLPGVNTGELFF,TGTGCCAGCAGTTTGCCAGGGGTTAACACCGGGGAGCTGTTTTTT
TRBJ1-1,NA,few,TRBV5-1,CASRSALTEAFF,TGCGCCAGCAGATCGGCACTTACTGAAGCTTTCTTT
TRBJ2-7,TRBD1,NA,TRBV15,CATSRDRGQGAIVQYF,TGTGCCACCAGCAGAGATCGGGGACAGGGGGCCATTGTGCAGTACTTC
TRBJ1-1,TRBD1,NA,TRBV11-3,CASSLTGGFNTEAFF,TGTGCCAGCAGCTTAACAGGGGGCTTTAACACTGAAGCTTTCTTT
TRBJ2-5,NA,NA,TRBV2,CASSLFGGGQETQYF,TGTGCCAGCAGTCTATTTGGAGGGGGCCAAGAGACCCAGTACTTC
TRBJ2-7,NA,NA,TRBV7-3,CASSLGGASYEQYF,TGTGCCAGCAGCTTAGGAGGCGCGAGCTACGAGCAGTACTTC
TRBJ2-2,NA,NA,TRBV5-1,CASSPSVGANTGELFF,TGCGCCAGCAGCCCCTCAGTGGGGGCGAACACCGGGGAGCTGTTTTTT
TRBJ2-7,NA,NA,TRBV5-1,CASSGRLAYEQYF,TGCGCCAGCAGCGGCAGGTTGGCCTACGAGCAGTACTTC
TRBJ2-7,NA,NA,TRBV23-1,CASSHLGGGEQYF,TGCGCCAGCAGTCACCTAGGAGGGGGCGAGCAGTACTTC
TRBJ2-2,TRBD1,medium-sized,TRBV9,CASTTTGSYTGELFF,TGTGCCAGCACCACGACAGGGTCTTACACCGGGGAGCTGTTTTTT